A selection of T cell receptor beta chains follows, all from one sample in a study of blood T cell repertoires in COVID-19. The data were produced by immunoSEQ multiplex PCR, yet TCRdb's version contains in-frame clones alone and is incomplete. The sample has tens of thousands of clones, around nine tenths seen once. The sample was peripheral blood. These receptors originate from a human donor in a cohort sampled during active COVID-19. Both conserved end residues are part of each CDR3. D genes are given only for firm matches. Rows may omit the clone size; those that give it use once, few, many or a size class.

TRBV4-3,TRBJ2-1,.,.,CASSQGRAPNNEQFF,TGCGCCAGCAGCCAAGGCAGGGCCCCTAACAATGAGCAGTTCTTC
TRBV19,TRBJ2-7,.,.,CASSKETGRSYEQYF,TGTGCCAGTAGTAAAGAGACAGGGAGGTCCTACGAGCAGTACTTC
TRBV19,TRBJ1-1,once,.,CASSFQNTEAFF,TGTGCCAGTAGTTTCCAGAACACTGAAGCTTTCTTT
TRBV19,TRBJ2-7,.,.,CASSIFSGQSYEQYF,TGTGCCAGTAGTATCTTCTCTGGGCAGAGTTACGAGCAGTACTTC
TRBV4-1,TRBJ2-7,few,TRBD1,CASSSPGTGSNEQYF,TGCGCCAGCAGTTCCCCCGGGACAGGGAGCAACGAGCAGTACTTC
TRBV10-2,TRBJ1-5,.,.,CASSSLLWYQPQHF,TGCGCCAGCAGTTCCCTACTTTGGTATCAGCCCCAGCATTTT
TRBV7-2,TRBJ2-7,.,.,CASSLALAQNSYEQYF,TGTGCCAGCAGCTTAGCGTTAGCGCAAAACTCCTACGAGCAGTACTTC
TRBV4-2,TRBJ2-7,.,.,CASSLSVAVPLAEQYF,TGTGCCAGCAGCCTATCGGTAGCTGTTCCATTAGCCGAGCAGTACTTC
TRBV3-1/TRBV3-2,TRBJ1-2,.,.,CASSQVSEPGALLYYTF,TGTGCCAGCAGCCAAGTTTCAGAGCCCGGAGCCCTTCTCTACTACACCTTC
TRBV7-9,TRBJ2-1,.,.,CASSLGLFYNEQFF,TGTGCCAGCAGCTTAGGTCTGTTCTACAATGAGCAGTTCTTC
TRBV9,TRBJ2-7,.,TRBD2,CASSVDQRGGYEQYF,TGTGCCAGCAGCGTAGACCAGCGGGGGGGCTACGAGCAGTACTTC
TRBV27,TRBJ1-6,.,TRBD1,CASRDRAAPLHF,TGTGCCAGCAGAGACAGGGCGGCACCCCTCCACTTT
TRBV12-3/TRBV12-4,TRBJ1-1,once,.,CASTKGSEAFF,TGTGCCAGCACCAAGGGGTCTGAAGCTTTCTTT
TRBV11-2,TRBJ2-6,.,TRBD1,CASSTFRGSNTGANVLTF,TGTGCCAGCAGCACCTTCAGGGGGTCTAACACTGGGGCCAACGTCCTGACTTTC